This paragraph covers one T cell receptor (beta chain) sequence. V lost 10 bases and J lost 5, with 27 bases in between. CDR1 is LNHDA and CDR2 is SQIVND in the germline V gene (reference sequence). The CDR3 length is 16 residues. This specimen comes from a study of blood T cell repertoires in COVID-19. Study-level information: COVID-19 samples from acute and convalescent phases originated in the United States, Italy and Spain. From T cells, B-cell-depleted T cells, or PBMCs came the material, which was cDNA or gDNA.

Methods used by the authors: Estimation of nucleated cell counts relied on the amplification of reference gene primers. The method was immunoSEQ multiplex PCR; TCRdb's version includes in-frame clones alone and lacks a portion of them. V and J calls and clone size are given by that table; D and trimming were obtained from the DNA. This table holds around 160,000 clones, approximately 91% found once. The chain is built from TRBV19 and TRBJ2-7; D is possibly TRBD2 (7 bases). The TCR originated in a man younger than 35 with acute or convalescent COVID-19. Sample: peripheral blood. CDR3 protein: CATTVPRPGGIDEQYF. The CDR3 nucleotides are TGTGCCACTACAGTACCCCGACCGGGGGGCATCGACGAGCAGTACTTC.